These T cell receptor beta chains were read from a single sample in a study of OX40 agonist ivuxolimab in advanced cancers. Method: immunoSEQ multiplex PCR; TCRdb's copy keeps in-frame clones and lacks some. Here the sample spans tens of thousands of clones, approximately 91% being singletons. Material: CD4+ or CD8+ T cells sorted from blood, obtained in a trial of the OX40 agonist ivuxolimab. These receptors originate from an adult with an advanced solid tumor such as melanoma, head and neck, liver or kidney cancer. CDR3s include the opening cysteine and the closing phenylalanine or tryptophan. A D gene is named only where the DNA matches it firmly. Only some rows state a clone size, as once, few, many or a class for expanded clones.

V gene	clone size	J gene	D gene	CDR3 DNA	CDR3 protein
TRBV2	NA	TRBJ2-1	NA	TGTGCCAGCAGTGAAGCGCACGGGACAGTAGCGGGGTCCAAACACAATGAGCAGTTCTTC	CASSEAHGTVAGSKHNEQFF
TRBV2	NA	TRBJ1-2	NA	TGTGCCAGCAGTGGCTATCTCTATGGCTACACCTTC	CASSGYLYGYTF
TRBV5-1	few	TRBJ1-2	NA	TGCGCCAGCAGCGGGCTGGGCTATGGCTACACCTTC	CASSGLGYGYTF
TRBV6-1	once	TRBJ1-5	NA	TGTGCCAGCAGTGAAAATACACTGTCCGTGTCCCAGCATTTT	CASSENTLSVSQHF
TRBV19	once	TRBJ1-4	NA	TGTGCCAGTATGGGCCGGACGCTTGCAACTAATGAAAAACTGTTTTTT	CASMGRTLATNEKLFF
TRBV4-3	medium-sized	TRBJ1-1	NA	TGCGCCAGCAGCCAAGATATGGGCACTGAAGCTTTCTTT	CASSQDMGTEAFF
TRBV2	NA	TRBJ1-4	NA	TGTGCCAGCAGGAAGTGGGGGGGATCTGCAACTAATGAAAAACTGTTTTTT	CASRKWGGSATNEKLFF
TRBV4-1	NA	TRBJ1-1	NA	TGCGCCAGCAGCCAAGAAATTTCCGGTGAAGCTTTCTTT	CASSQEISGEAFF
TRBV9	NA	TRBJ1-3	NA	TGTGCCAGCAGCGTAGGGAACCTTGGAAACACCATATATTTT	CASSVGNLGNTIYF
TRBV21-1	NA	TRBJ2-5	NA	TGTGCCAGCAGCAAAGTCCAACAGGGACGGGAGACCCAGTACTTC	CASSKVQQGRETQYF
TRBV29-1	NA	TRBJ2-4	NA	TGCAGCGTACAGGGAAGGGCCAAAAACATTCAGTACTTC	CSVQGRAKNIQYF
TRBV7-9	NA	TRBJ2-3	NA	TGTGCCAGCAGCGTGTACAGCACAGATACGCAGTATTTT	CASSVYSTDTQYF
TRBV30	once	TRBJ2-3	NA	TGTGCCTGGAGTGTAAAACCCGCCCGAGGATCGGATACGCAGTATTTT	CAWSVKPARGSDTQYF
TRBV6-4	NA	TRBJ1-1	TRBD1	TGTGCCAGCAGGGGGACAGGGGAGACTTCTGAAGCTTTCTTT	CASRGTGETSEAFF
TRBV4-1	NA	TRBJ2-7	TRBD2	TGCGCCAGCAGGCAGAATCTAGCGGGAGTCTACGAGCAGTACTTC	CASRQNLAGVYEQYF
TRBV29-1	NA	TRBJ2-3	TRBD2	TGCAGCGTGGTCGATAGCGGGAGGGCCTTAGATACGCAGTATTTT	CSVVDSGRALDTQYF
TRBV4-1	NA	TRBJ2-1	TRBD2	TGCGCCAGCAGCCAGCAGGGAGGGACTAGCGGGAGTTTCAATGAGCAGTTCTTC	CASSQQGGTSGSFNEQFF
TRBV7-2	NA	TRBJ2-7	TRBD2	TGTGCCAGCAGCTCGGGACTAGCGGGGGCCTACGAGCAGTACTTC	CASSSGLAGAYEQYF
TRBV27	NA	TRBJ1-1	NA	TGTGCCAGCAGTTTCACGGGACGGTCGAACACTGAAGCTTTCTTT	CASSFTGRSNTEAFF
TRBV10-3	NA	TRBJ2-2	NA	TGTGCCATCAGTGTATTCGAGGATTCGGGGGAGCTGTTTTTT	CAISVFEDSGELFF
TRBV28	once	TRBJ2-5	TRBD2	TGTGCCAGCAGTTTAAGCGGGGGGCCCAACCAAGAGACCCAGTACTTC	CASSLSGGPNQETQYF
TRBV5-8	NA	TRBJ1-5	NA	TGTGCCAGCAAAAAACCGGGGTATAGCAATCAGCCCCAGCATTTT	CASKKPGYSNQPQHF
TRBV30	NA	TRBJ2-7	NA	TGTGCCTGGAGTGTACATCCCAAGCGGCCCTGGGGGGAGCAGTACTTC	CAWSVHPKRPWGEQYF
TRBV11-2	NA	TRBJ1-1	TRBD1	TGTGCCAGCAGCTTAGTCGGACAGGGGGCCTTGAACACTGAAGCTTTCTTT	CASSLVGQGALNTEAFF
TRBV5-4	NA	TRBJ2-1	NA	TGTGCCAGCAGCCCTCCTACTTCGGTGGGGGGGCTTGAGCAGTTCTTC	CASSPPTSVGGLEQFF
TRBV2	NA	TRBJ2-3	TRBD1	TGTGCCAGCAGCGTCGACAGGGGGCCAACAGATACGCAGTATTTT	CASSVDRGPTDTQYF
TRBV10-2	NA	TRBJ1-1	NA	TGCGCCAGCAGTCCTACAGGGCCAAACACTGAAGCTTTCTTT	CASSPTGPNTEAFF
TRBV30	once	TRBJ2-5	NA	TGTGCCTGGAGTGTAGGGGAGACCCAGTACTTC	CAWSVGETQYF
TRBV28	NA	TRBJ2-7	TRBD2	TGTGCCAGCAGTTTCGGGACTAGCGGGAGGGTCGGGCAGTACTTC	CASSFGTSGRVGQYF
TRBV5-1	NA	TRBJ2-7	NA	TGCGCCAGCAGCCCCCGACGGGACTCGTTCTATTACGAGCAGTACTTC	CASSPRRDSFYYEQYF
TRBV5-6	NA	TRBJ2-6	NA	TGTGCCAGCAGTTTCAGTGGGGGATCTGGGGCCAACGTCCTGACTTTC	CASSFSGGSGANVLTF
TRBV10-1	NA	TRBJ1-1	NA	TGCGCCAGCAGTAACGCAGGGCGGGGTGAAGCTTTCTTT	CASSNAGRGEAFF
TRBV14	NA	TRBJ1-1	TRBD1	TGTGCCAGCAGCCCTAGACAGGGTAACACTGAAGCTTTCTTT	CASSPRQGNTEAFF
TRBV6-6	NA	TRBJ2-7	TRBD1	TGTGCCAGCAGACCTGACAGGGCTCGGGAGCAGTACTTC	CASRPDRAREQYF
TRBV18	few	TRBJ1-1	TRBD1	TGTGCCAGCTCACTCTCCTTGGACAGGTTGAACACTGAAGCTTTCTTT	CASSLSLDRLNTEAFF
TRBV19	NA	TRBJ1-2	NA	TGTGCCACCTTATCGCCGGGGGCTGGTAACTATGGCTACACCTTC	CATLSPGAGNYGYTF
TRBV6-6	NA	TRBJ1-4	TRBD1	TGTGCCAGCAGTTCGGGACAGCCTAATGAAAAACTGTTTTTT	CASSSGQPNEKLFF
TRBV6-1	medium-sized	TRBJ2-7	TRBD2	TGTGCCAGCAGTGAAGGTAGCGGGAGTGCCTACGAGCAGTACTTC	CASSEGSGSAYEQYF
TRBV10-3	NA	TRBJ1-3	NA	TGTGCCATCAGTGTCGGAGGCTCTGGAAACACCATATATTTT	CAISVGGSGNTIYF
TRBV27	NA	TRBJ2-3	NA	TGTGCCAGCAGTTGGGCAGTAGGCACAGATACGCAGTATTTT	CASSWAVGTDTQYF
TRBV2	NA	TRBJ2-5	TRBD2	TGTGCCAGCCGACTAGCGGGGGGACAAGAGACCCAGTACTTC	CASRLAGGQETQYF
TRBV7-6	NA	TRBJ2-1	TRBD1	TGTGCCAGCAGCGGCATCGGGACAGGGAATCGTGAGCAGTTCTTC	CASSGIGTGNREQFF
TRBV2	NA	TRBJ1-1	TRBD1	TGTGCCAGTTCGGGACAGGGGATCACTGAAGCTTTCTTT	CASSGQGITEAFF
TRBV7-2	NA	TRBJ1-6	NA	TGTGCCAGCAGCCTGGGGACGGCCTATTCACCCCTCCACTTT	CASSLGTAYSPLHF
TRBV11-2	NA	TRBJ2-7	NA	TGTGCCAGCAGCTCGGGAGTTTTTAGCCACGAGCAGTACTTC	CASSSGVFSHEQYF
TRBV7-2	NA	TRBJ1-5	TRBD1	TGTGCCAGCAGCTTCTTGGACAGGGACCAGCCCCAGCATTTT	CASSFLDRDQPQHF
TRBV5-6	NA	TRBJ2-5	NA	TGTGCCAGCAGCTTTCCTATCCAAGAGACCCAGTACTTC	CASSFPIQETQYF
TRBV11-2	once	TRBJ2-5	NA	TGTGCCAGCAGCTTAGTTGGGGGAGTCACAGAGACCCAGTACTTC	CASSLVGGVTETQYF
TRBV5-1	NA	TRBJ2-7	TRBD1	TGCGCCAGCAGCGAGGGAGACAGGGTGTCCGAGCAGTACTTC	CASSEGDRVSEQYF
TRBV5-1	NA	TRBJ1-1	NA	TGCGCCAGCAGCTTGGACCCCCCCCTGAACACTGAAGCTTTCTTT	CASSLDPPLNTEAFF
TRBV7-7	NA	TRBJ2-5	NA	TGTGCTAGCAGCTTAGCTGGTGGGACCCAGTACTTC	CASSLAGGTQYF
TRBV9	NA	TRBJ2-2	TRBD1	TGTGCCAGCAGCGTAGCCGGGACAGGGGTCACCGGGGAGCTGTTTTTT	CASSVAGTGVTGELFF
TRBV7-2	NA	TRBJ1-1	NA	TGTGCCAGCAGCCGCCCCCCGGGGGGCCCTGAAGCTTTCTTT	CASSRPPGGPEAFF
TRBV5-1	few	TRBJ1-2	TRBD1	TGCGCCAGCAGCAGACAGGGGAACCAATATGGCTACACCTTC	CASSRQGNQYGYTF
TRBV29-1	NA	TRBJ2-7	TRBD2	TGCAGCGTTAAAGGACTAGCGGGCTTTAGCTCCTACGAGCAGTACTTC	CSVKGLAGFSSYEQYF